This T cell receptor (beta chain) was captured in a study of blood T cells in healthy people across ages (dated by TCRdb to 2015 to 2017). A note on the overall study: In model experiments, roughly one uniquely barcoded TCR beta cDNA molecule per two T cells was captured by template switching. Age-related changes in TCR beta repertoire diversity were measured in the study by deep sequencing normalized with unique cDNA molecular identifiers. The donors were divided into four age groups: young (average 16 years), middle-aged (about 40), aged (roughly 66) and long-lived (about 79). To avoid experimental bias, donors of different ages were distributed randomly across sequencing lanes. The study analyzed two additional independent replicas of 1 million unique cDNA reads from the same blood draw for two donors, one aged 18 to 29 and one aged 80 or older. The full study reports these points: Conclusive comparison of naive and antigen-experienced compartments was prevented by the profiling of bulk unsorted PBMCs. As age increased, observed TCR beta diversity per million T cells dropped in a roughly linear way, and a significant reduction was already evident by age roughly 40. There was a strong correlation between observed TCR beta diversity and the percentage of naive T cells measured by flow cytometry. Estimates of total diversity based on one million sequenced T cells were regarded as lower bounds and as underestimates. Because donor CMV infection status was unknown, age-related changes in expanded clonotypes were potentially confounded. The long-lived group showed more naive CD4+ T cells, fewer expanded clones and increased TCR diversity than the aged group, suggesting age selection.

The approximately 39 donors, aged about 6 to 95 years, were systemically healthy Caucasian individuals from Russia. Each donor gave ten milliliters of peripheral blood, collected into EDTA-treated Vacutainer tubes. Ficoll-Paque density-gradient centrifugation was used to isolate PBMCs, with at least 7 million per sample. Trizol reagent was used to extract total RNA from the PBMCs, yielding at least 5.5 micrograms per sample. Naive CD45RAhigh/CD27high T cell percentages were measured by flow cytometry on a PBMC aliquot from every donor. As concerns this clonotype: What this receptor recognizes is not known. It has no much larger one-base neighbor in the sample; base qualities were not kept.

The CDR3, cysteine through phenylalanine, is 18 amino acids long. Only CDR3 DNA is held: 54 bases, read in frame from base 1. Unmatched junction bases come to 23, with V trimmed by 7 bases and J by 6 bases. Preparation of the library involved 5' RACE. Sequencing instrument: Illumina HiSeq 2500. A second roughly 7 to 11 cycle PCR used a sample-barcoded 5' primer and a J-beta primer mix. Each TCR beta cDNA molecule received a unique molecular identifier from a template-switch 5' adaptor carrying 12 random nucleotides. At least 2.5 million CDR3-containing paired-end reads were obtained from each sample. The Mint cDNA synthesis kit, primed by a TRBC-specific oligonucleotide, was used to synthesize first-strand cDNA from all RNA. Following uracil-DNA glycosylase treatment, all cDNA underwent a first 18-cycle PCR with the universal primers M1SS and BC2_uni_R. The paper's data handling went like this. For normalization, 1 million high-quality reads were randomly selected from each sample, with every read carrying a distinct molecular identifier. Instead of being binned into consensus sequences, reads that shared molecular identifiers were thrown out. MiTCR, set to a Q25 quality threshold and the strictest error-elimination algorithm, was used for CDR3 identification, clonotype clustering and error correction. A nonparametric unseen species model with Euler transformation was used to estimate a lower bound on total TCR beta diversity. Using fastp trimming at Q25 and MiXCR clonotype assembly, TCRdb reanalyzed the public sequencing data and kept in-frame beta chains. Each entry is one CDR3 protein sequence, shown with its most common DNA and genes. These V and J calls originate from TCRdb's pipeline instead of the authors' own analysis. Here the sample has 600,000 or so distinct CDR3 sequences; 20% to 25% occur a single time. Under 4% of the sample comes from the top ten.

Source material: blood. The rearrangement joined TRBV12-3 or TRBV12-4 to TRBJ2-7; 8 middle bases align to TRBD1. This receptor was taken from a man in his sixties or seventies in good health. CDR3 protein: CASKCRTGLAPSWVEQYF. The bases read TGTGCCAGCAAGTGCAGGACAGGGCTAGCCCCGAGCTGGGTCGAGCAGTACTTC.